Each of the 6 T cell receptor beta chains below was sequenced from the same sample in a study of control samples from healthy donors and cancer patients. Assay: immunoSEQ multiplex PCR; the TCRdb copy retains only in-frame clones and omits some. The sample includes some 82,000 clones, more than 65% of them seen just once. What was sequenced was PBMCs. The receptors derive from a man aged 55 to 69 with head and neck cancer.

This clone was seen only once. The chain employs TRBV28 and TRBJ2-1; D perhaps matches TRBD2 (7 bases). The CDR3 is 16 amino acids. V was shortened by 7 bases and J by 2 bases, with 18 bases between the two germline ends. CDR1 MDHEN and CDR2 SYDVKM come from the germline V gene. The CDR3 reads CASTIRGGFPYNEQFF. CDR3 DNA: TGTGCCAGCACCATAAGGGGGGGATTCCCCTACAATGAGCAGTTCTTC.

This chain connects TRBV4-1 to TRBJ2-3; no reliable D call. With 5 bases removed from V and 2 bases from J, the gap between germline ends came to 17 bases. From germline, CDR1 is MGHRA and CDR2 YSYEKL. CDR3 length equals 16 residues. This CDR3 is CASSTSPAQSTDTQYF. The CDR3 bases are TGCGCCAGCAGCACCTCCCCGGCCCAGTCCACAGATACGCAGTATTTT.

This clone was detected a few times. V gene TRBV10-3 combines with J gene TRBJ2-3; 10 bases match TRBD1. Trimming cost V 2 bases and J 6 bases; bases outside gene matches: 5. The CDR3 spans 15 residues. The V gene's germline CDR1 is ENHRY and CDR2 SYGVKD. The CDR3 sequence: CAISERQGAVDTQYF. The CDR3, as DNA: TGTGCCATCAGTGAGCGACAGGGGGCTGTGGATACGCAGTATTTT.

The rearrangement joins TRBV4-1 to TRBJ2-1, with 13 nucleotides matching TRBD2. This CDR3 is built from 16 residues. The germline V gene encodes CDR1 MGHRA and CDR2 YSYEKL. Unmatched junction bases numbered 8, after V lost 4 bases and J lost 8 bases. The chain's CDR3 is CASSPTSGRAPDEQFF. The CDR3 DNA reads TGCGCCAGCAGCCCTACTAGCGGGAGGGCCCCGGATGAGCAGTTCTTC.

The rearrangement uses TRBV3-1 (or the pseudogene TRBV3-2) and TRBJ2-1, with D possibly matching TRBD1 (9 bases). Trimming removed 1 base at V and 6 bases at J, with 25 bases between. Germline CDR1 is LGHDT and CDR2 is YNNKEL (reference sequence). The length of the CDR3 is 19 residues. CDR3 sequence: CASSQGYGQGWLAGNEQFF. DNA of the CDR3: TGTGCCAGCAGCCAAGGGTACGGACAGGGGTGGCTAGCGGGCAATGAGCAGTTCTTC.

This chain joins TRBV10-3 and TRBJ2-1; 14 bases map to TRBD2. In germline, CDR1 is ENHRY, CDR2 SYGVKD. With V trimmed by 10 bases and J by 6 bases, 14 bases remained unmatched. The CDR3 extends over 17 amino acids. The DNA of the CDR3 is TGTGCCACCACTCCGGGACTAGCGGGAGCCTTCTCCAATGAGCAGTTCTTC. This codes for CATTPGLAGAFSNEQFF.